This T cell receptor (beta chain) was sequenced in a study of response to subunit inactivated influenza vaccine. General observations from the study: The authors put forward the suggestion that each seasonal influenza vaccination may bring in only a limited number of new T cells.

Each CDR3 protein gets one entry after TCRdb re-called the RT-PCR reads with MiXCR. The repertoire holds about half a million distinct CDR3 sequences, with 25% as singletons. Regarding this clonotype: The antigen is undetermined. An end of the junction differs from the germline gene, which may be a read error.

The CDR3 has 16 amino acids. Germline assignment: CDR1 DFQATT and CDR2 SNEGSKA (reference sequence). The chain combines TRBV20-1 with TRBJ2-5; TRBD2 matches 10 bases. This TCR was recovered from a man between 50 and 59 years old who received an inactivated influenza vaccine. Sample: CD4+ T cells sorted from PBMCs, taken approximately 5 days after vaccination. CDR3 region: CCARDLLLAGRETQYF. The CDR3 DNA is TGCTGTGCTAGAGATCTTTTACTAGCGGGACGCGAGACCCAGTACTTC.